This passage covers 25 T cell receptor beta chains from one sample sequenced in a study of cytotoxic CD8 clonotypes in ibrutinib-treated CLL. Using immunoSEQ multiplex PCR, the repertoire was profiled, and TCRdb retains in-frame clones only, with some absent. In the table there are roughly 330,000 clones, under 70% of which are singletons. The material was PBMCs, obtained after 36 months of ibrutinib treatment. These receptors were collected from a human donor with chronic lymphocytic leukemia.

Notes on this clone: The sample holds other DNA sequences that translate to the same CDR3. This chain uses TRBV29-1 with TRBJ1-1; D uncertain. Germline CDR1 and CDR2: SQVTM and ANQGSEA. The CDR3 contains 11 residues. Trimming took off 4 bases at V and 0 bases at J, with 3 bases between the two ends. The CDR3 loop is CSVVLNTEAFF. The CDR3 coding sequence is TGCAGCGTTGTACTGAACACTGAAGCTTTCTTT.

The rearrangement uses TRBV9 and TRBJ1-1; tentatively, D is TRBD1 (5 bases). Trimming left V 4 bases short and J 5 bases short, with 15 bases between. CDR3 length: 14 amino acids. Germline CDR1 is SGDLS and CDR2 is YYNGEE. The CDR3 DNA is TGTGCCAGCAGCCGTCGGGGGACGGGGACTGAAGCTTTCTTT. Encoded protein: CASSRRGTGTEAFF.

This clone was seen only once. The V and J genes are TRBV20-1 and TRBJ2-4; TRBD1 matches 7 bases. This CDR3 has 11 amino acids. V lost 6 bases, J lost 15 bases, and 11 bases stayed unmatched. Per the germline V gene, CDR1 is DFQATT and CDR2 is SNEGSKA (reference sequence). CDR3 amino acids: CSATRDSLRYF. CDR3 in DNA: TGCAGTGCAACCCGGGACAGTCTCCGGTACTTC.

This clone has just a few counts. CDR3 loop: CASSPSSGVADTQYF. CDR3 bases: TGTGCCAGCAGCCCATCTAGCGGGGTTGCAGATACGCAGTATTTT. The genes are TRBV14 and TRBJ2-3; TRBD2 agrees at 9 bases. The CDR3 consists of 15 residues. CDR1 SGHDN and CDR2 FVKESK come from the germline V gene. J lost 4 bases, V lost 4 bases, and 6 bases had no gene match.

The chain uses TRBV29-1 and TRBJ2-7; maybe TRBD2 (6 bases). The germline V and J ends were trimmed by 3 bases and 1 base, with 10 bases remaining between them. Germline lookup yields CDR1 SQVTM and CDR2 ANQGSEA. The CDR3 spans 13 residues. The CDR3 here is CSVDMEGSYEQYF. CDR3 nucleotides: TGCAGCGTTGATATGGAGGGGTCCTACGAGCAGTACTTC.

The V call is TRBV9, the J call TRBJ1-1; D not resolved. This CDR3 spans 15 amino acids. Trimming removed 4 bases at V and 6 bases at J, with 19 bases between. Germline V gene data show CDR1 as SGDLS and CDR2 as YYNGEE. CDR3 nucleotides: TGTGCCAGCAGCCCAGGCTGGAATCTTAAGGCTGAAGCTTTCTTT. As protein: CASSPGWNLKAEAFF.

CDR3 coding DNA: TGTGCCAGCAGTTTTGGCGAAAACAATGAGCAGTTCTTC. This gives the protein CASSFGENNEQFF. This chain uses TRBV27 with TRBJ2-1; unclear D gene. Germline-derived CDR1 and CDR2 are MNHEY and SMNVEV (reference sequence). Trimming removed 3 bases from V and 5 bases from J, with 8 bases in between. This CDR3 comprises 13 residues.

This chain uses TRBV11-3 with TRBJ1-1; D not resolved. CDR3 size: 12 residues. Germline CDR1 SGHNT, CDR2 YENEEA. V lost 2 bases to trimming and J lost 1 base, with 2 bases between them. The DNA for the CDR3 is TGTGCCAGCAGCTTACAGAACACTGAAGCTTTCTTT. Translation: CASSLQNTEAFF.

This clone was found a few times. For the CDR3, the DNA is TGTGCCAGCAGCTTCCTAGCGGGGGGGCCTTACGAGCAGTACTTC. Its protein product is CASSFLAGGPYEQYF. J is TRBJ2-7 and V is TRBV7-2; 12 bases are a match to TRBD2. Germline V lookup: CDR1 SGHTA, CDR2 FQGNSA. After removal of 3 bases from V and 4 bases from J, the junction contained 4 bases not matched to a gene. This CDR3 has 15 residues. Full variable domain (missing parts from reference TRBV7-2 and TRBJ2-7): GAGVSQSPSNKVTEKGKDVELRCDPISGHTALYWYRQSLGQGLEFLIYFQGNSAPDKSGLPSDRFSAERTGGSVSTLTIQRTQQEDSAVYLCASSFLAGGPYEQYFGPGTRLTVT.

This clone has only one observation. CDR3 nucleotides: TGTGCCAGCAGCACCAGGGGGCCCAACTATGGCTACACCTTC. Translation gives CASSTRGPNYGYTF. The rearrangement joins TRBV9 to TRBJ1-2; 8 positions match TRBD1. The CDR3 contains 14 residues. CDR1 is SGDLS and CDR2 is YYNGEE in the germline V gene. The V and J ends lost 4 bases and 2 bases, in that order; junction bases with no gene match: 4.

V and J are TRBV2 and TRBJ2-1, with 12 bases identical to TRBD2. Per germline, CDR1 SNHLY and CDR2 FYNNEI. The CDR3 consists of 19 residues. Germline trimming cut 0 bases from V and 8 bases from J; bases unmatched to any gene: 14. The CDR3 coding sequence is TGTGCCAGCAGTGAAGCTCTAGCGGGGGGGCTCGGTTCCAAGTATGAGCAGTTCTTC. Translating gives CASSEALAGGLGSKYEQFF.

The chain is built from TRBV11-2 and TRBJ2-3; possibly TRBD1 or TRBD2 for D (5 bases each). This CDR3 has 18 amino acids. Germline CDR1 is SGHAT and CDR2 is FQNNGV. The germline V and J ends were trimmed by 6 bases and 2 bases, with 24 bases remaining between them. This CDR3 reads CASRARDRDYRNTDTQYF. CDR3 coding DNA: TGTGCCAGCAGGGCCCGGGACCGAGACTACCGTAACACAGATACGCAGTATTTT. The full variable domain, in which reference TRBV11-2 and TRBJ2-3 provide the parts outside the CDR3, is EAGVAQSPRYKIIEKRQSVAFWCNPISGHATLYWYQQILGQGPKLLIQFQNNGVVDDSQLPKDRFSAERLKGVDSTLKIQPAKLEDSAVYLCASRARDRDYRNTDTQYFGPGTRLTVL.

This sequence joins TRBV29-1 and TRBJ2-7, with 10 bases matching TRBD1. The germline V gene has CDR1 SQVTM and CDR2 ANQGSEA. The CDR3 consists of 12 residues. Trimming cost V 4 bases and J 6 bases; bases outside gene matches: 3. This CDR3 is CSVAGQGSEQYF. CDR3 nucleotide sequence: TGCAGCGTTGCGGGACAGGGGTCCGAGCAGTACTTC.

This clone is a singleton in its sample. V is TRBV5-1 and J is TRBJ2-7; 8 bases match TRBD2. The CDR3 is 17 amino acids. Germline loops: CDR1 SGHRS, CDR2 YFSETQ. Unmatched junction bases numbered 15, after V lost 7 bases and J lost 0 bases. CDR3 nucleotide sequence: TGCGCCAGCTCGCGGGGGGTAGCGGGGACATACTCCTACGAGCAGTACTTC. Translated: CASSRGVAGTYSYEQYF.

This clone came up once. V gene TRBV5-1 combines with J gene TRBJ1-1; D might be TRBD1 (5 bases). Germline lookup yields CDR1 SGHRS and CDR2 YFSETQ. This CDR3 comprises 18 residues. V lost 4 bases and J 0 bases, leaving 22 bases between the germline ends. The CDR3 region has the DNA TGCGCCAGCAGCCCGCATATGGGAACCTGGGGGTTGAACACTGAAGCTTTCTTT. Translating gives CASSPHMGTWGLNTEAFF.

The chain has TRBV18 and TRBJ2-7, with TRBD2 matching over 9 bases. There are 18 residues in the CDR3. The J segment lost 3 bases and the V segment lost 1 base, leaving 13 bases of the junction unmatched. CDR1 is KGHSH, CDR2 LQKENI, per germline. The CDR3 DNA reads TGTGCCAGCTCACCACTCAACTCCCCTCTAGCGGGGTACTACGAGCAGTACTTC. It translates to CASSPLNSPLAGYYEQYF.

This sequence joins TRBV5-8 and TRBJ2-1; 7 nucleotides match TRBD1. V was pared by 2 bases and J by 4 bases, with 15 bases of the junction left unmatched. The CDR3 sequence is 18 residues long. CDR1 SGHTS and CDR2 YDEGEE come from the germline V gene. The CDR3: CASSLRLETRGLYNEQFF. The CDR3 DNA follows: TGTGCCAGCAGCTTACGACTGGAGACAAGGGGGCTATACAATGAGCAGTTCTTC.

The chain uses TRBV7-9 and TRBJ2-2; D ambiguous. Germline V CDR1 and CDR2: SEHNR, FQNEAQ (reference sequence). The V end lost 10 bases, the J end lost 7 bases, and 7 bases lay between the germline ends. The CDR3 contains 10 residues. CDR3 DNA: TGTGCCACCACGTACGGGGAGCTGTTTTTT. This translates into CATTYGELFF.

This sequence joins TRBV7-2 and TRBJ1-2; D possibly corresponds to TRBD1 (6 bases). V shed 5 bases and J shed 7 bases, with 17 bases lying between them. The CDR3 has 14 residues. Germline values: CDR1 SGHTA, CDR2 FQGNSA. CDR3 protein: CASSKGGHVFGYTF. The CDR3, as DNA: TGTGCCAGCAGCAAGGGGGGACACGTATTTGGCTACACCTTC.

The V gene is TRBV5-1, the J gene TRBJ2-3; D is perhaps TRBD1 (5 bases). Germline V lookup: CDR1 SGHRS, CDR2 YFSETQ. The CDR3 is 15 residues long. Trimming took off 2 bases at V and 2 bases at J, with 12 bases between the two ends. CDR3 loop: CASSFQGRDTDTQYF. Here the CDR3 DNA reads TGCGCCAGCAGCTTCCAGGGTCGAGACACAGATACGCAGTATTTT.

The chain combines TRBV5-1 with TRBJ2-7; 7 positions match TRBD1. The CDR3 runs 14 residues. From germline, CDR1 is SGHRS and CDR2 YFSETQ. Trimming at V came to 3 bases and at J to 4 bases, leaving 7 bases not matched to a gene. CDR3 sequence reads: CASSSRTGNYEQYF. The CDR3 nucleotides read TGCGCCAGCAGCTCCCGGACAGGAAATTACGAGCAGTACTTC.

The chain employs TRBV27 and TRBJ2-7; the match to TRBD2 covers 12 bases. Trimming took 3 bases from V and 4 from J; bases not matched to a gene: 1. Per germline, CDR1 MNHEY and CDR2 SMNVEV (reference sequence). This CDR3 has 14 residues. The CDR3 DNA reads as TGTGCCAGCAGTTTTCTAGCGGGAGGGTACGAGCAGTACTTC. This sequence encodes CASSFLAGGYEQYF.

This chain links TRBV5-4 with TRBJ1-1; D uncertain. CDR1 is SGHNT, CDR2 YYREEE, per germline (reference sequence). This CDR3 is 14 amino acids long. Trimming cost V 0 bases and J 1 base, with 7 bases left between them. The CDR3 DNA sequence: TGTGCCAGCAGCTTGGTGGCAGAGAACACTGAAGCTTTCTTT. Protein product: CASSLVAENTEAFF.

This CDR3 is CASSLGQGANEQFF. CDR3 sequence (DNA): TGTGCCAGCAGCTTAGGACAGGGGGCGAATGAGCAGTTCTTC. V gene TRBV11-2 combines with J gene TRBJ2-1; 10 bases fit TRBD1. V was clipped by 1 base and J by 7 bases; unmatched bases: 1. The germline CDR1 and CDR2 sequences are SGHAT and FQNNGV. The CDR3 spans 14 residues.

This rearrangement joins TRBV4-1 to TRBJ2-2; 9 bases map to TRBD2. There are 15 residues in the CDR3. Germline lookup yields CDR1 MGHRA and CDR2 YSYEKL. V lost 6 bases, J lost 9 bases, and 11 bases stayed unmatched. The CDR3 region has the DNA TGCGCCAGCAGTATGACTAGCGGTCAGACGTGGGAGCTGTTTTTT. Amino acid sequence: CASSMTSGQTWELFF.